This is a list of T cell receptor beta chains from one sample in a study of T cell responses to AZD1222 COVID-19 vaccine. Measured with immunoSEQ multiplex PCR; TCRdb has only the in-frame clones, and not every one. This sample carries about 180,000 clones, approximately 86% of them seen once, and the ten largest clones take 0.45% to 0.55%. Sequenced here: peripheral blood, sampled on day 0 of AZD1222 vaccination. All receptors come from an adult in good health. The CDR3 runs from the conserved cysteine through the conserved F or W. Fields, in order: J gene, clone size, D gene, V gene, CDR3 protein, CDR3 DNA. The D gene is left open where the match is weak. Rows may omit the clone size; those that give it use once, few, many or a size class.

>TRBJ2-2|-|TRBD1|TRBV27
CASTRQGLNTGELFF
TGTGCCAGCACTCGACAGGGGTTGAACACCGGGGAGCTGTTTTTT
>TRBJ1-6|-|-|TRBV19
CASSIAGSFSYNSPLHF
TGTGCCAGTAGTATCGCGGGATCATTCTCCTATAATTCACCCCTCCACTTT
>TRBJ2-3|-|-|TRBV30
CAWSEGWTPRGTDTQYF
TGTGCCTGGAGTGAGGGTTGGACACCCCGGGGCACAGATACGCAGTATTTT
>TRBJ2-3|-|TRBD2|TRBV19
CASSPRAGWGGGTDTQYF
TGTGCCAGTAGTCCGCGAGCGGGGTGGGGTGGGGGCACAGATACGCAGTATTTT
>TRBJ2-7|-|-|TRBV15
CATSRDSSASFSYEQYF
TGTGCCACCAGCAGAGATTCCAGCGCCTCATTCTCCTACGAGCAGTACTTC
>TRBJ2-1|-|-|TRBV6-4
CASSDGYNEQFF
TGTGCCAGCAGTGACGGCTACAATGAGCAGTTCTTC
>TRBJ1-5|-|-|TRBV7-2
CASSLDSNQPQHF
TGTGCCAGCAGCTTAGACAGCAATCAGCCCCAGCATTTT
>TRBJ2-1|-|TRBD1|TRBV7-6
CASSLRGQGDNEQFF
TGTGCCAGCAGCTTAAGGGGACAGGGAGACAATGAGCAGTTCTTC
>TRBJ1-2|-|-|TRBV4-1
CASSQGSGYTF
TGCGCCAGCAGCCAAGGGTCCGGCTACACCTTC
>TRBJ2-6|many|-|TRBV10-3
CAISETDSGANVLTF
TGTGCCATCAGTGAGACAGACTCTGGGGCCAACGTCCTGACTTTC
>TRBJ2-5|-|-|TRBV4-2
CASSQKGPAGTQYF
TGTGCCAGCAGCCAGAAGGGACCAGCGGGGACCCAGTACTTC
>TRBJ2-5|-|TRBD1|TRBV9
CASSVAGQGYQETQYF
TGTGCCAGCAGCGTAGCGGGACAGGGGTACCAAGAGACCCAGTACTTC
>TRBJ1-3|-|-|TRBV15
CATDGGARGNTIYF
TGTGCCACGGATGGGGGGGCGCGGGGAAACACCATATATTTT
>TRBJ1-3|-|-|TRBV9
CASSVEGTGNTIYF
TGTGCCAGCAGCGTAGAGGGGACTGGAAACACCATATATTTT
>TRBJ1-2|-|-|TRBV9
CASSVAVGSYGYTF
TGTGCCAGCAGCGTAGCTGTAGGGAGCTATGGCTACACCTTC
>TRBJ2-2|-|-|TRBV5-1
CASSLAGRVGAGELFF
TGCGCCAGCAGCTTGGCGGGCAGGGTTGGGGCCGGGGAGCTGTTTTTT
>TRBJ2-5|-|-|TRBV9
CASSMGSGEETQYF
TGTGCCAGCAGCATGGGATCCGGGGAAGAGACCCAGTACTTC
>TRBJ2-7|-|-|TRBV5-6
CASSALRGSHEQYF
TGTGCCAGCAGCGCCCTAAGAGGGTCCCACGAGCAGTACTTC
>TRBJ1-3|-|-|TRBV9
CASSVADSSGNTIYF
TGTGCCAGCAGCGTAGCGGACAGCTCTGGAAACACCATATATTTT
>TRBJ1-3|-|TRBD1|TRBV6-2/TRBV6-3
CASSSTGGLRNTIYF
TGTGCCAGCAGTTCGACAGGGGGCCTCAGAAACACCATATATTTT
>TRBJ2-1|few|TRBD2|TRBV30
CAWGIAGEFSEQFF
TGTGCCTGGGGGATAGCGGGGGAATTCAGTGAGCAGTTCTTC
>TRBJ1-6|-|-|TRBV5-1
CASSSSGSYNSPLHF
TGCGCCAGCAGCTCATCTGGCTCCTATAATTCACCCCTCCACTTT
>TRBJ1-1|-|-|TRBV11-2
CASSLEGGSEAFF
TGTGCCAGCAGCTTAGAAGGGGGATCCGAAGCTTTCTTT
>TRBJ2-1|-|TRBD2|TRBV5-8
CASGKGLAGINEQFF
TGTGCCAGCGGAAAGGGACTAGCGGGAATAAATGAGCAGTTCTTC
>TRBJ2-7|-|TRBD1|TRBV6-5
CATSLGGPRAYEQYF
TGTGCCACCTCATTAGGGGGCCCGAGGGCCTACGAGCAGTACTTC
>TRBJ2-1|once|TRBD2|TRBV9
CASSAIGTSTKNEQFF
TGTGCCAGCAGCGCCATCGGGACTAGCACCAAGAATGAGCAGTTCTTC
>TRBJ2-1|-|TRBD2|TRBV4-2
CASSQDPSGGANEQFF
TGTGCCAGCAGCCAAGATCCTAGCGGGGGGGCCAATGAGCAGTTCTTC
>TRBJ2-1|-|TRBD2|TRBV6-5
CASLSYGSGVNEQFF
TGTGCCAGCCTCTCATATGGTAGCGGGGTTAATGAGCAGTTCTTC
>TRBJ2-7|-|-|TRBV3-1/TRBV3-2
CASSQDLGRPREQYF
TGTGCCAGCAGCCAAGATCTAGGACGCCCGCGGGAGCAGTACTTC
>TRBJ2-7|-|-|TRBV19
CASSTPSRGLESSYEQYF
TGTGCCAGTAGTACACCCAGCAGGGGCCTTGAATCTTCCTACGAGCAGTACTTC
>TRBJ1-3|-|-|TRBV19
CASSPTGQENTIYF
TGTGCCAGTAGTCCAACAGGGCAGGAAAACACCATATATTTT
>TRBJ1-1|-|-|TRBV6-2/TRBV6-3
CASSYMEGSTEAFF
TGTGCCAGCAGTTACATGGAGGGGAGCACTGAAGCTTTCTTT
>TRBJ1-2|-|TRBD1|TRBV27
CASSLDRGDGYTF
TGTGCCAGCAGCCTTGACAGGGGCGATGGCTACACCTTC
>TRBJ1-5|-|-|TRBV6-2/TRBV6-3
CASSYHQINQPQHF
TGTGCCAGCAGTTACCACCAGATTAATCAGCCCCAGCATTTT
>TRBJ2-7|-|TRBD2|TRBV24-1
CATSDPGGDHEQYF
TGTGCCACCAGTGACCCCGGGGGGGACCACGAGCAGTACTTC
>TRBJ1-1|-|-|TRBV15
CATSRGVNTEAFF
TGTGCCACCAGCAGAGGGGTGAACACTGAAGCTTTCTTT
>TRBJ1-2|-|-|TRBV4-3
CASSQDWGADGYTF
TGCGCCAGCAGCCAAGATTGGGGGGCTGATGGCTACACCTTC
>TRBJ1-6|-|TRBD1|TRBV6-5
CASSERQGNNSPLHF
TGTGCCAGCAGCGAGCGACAGGGGAATAATTCACCCCTCCACTTT
>TRBJ2-3|-|-|TRBV9
CASSEQADTQYF
TGTGCCAGCAGCGAACAGGCAGATACGCAGTATTTT
>TRBJ2-2|-|-|TRBV9
CASSVEGKNTGELFF
TGTGCCAGCAGCGTAGAGGGAAAGAACACCGGGGAGCTGTTTTTT
>TRBJ2-1|-|-|TRBV10-2
CASNERVSYNEQFF
TGCGCCAGCAATGAGCGGGTCTCCTACAATGAGCAGTTCTTC
>TRBJ1-2|-|-|TRBV18
CASSPPRRDYGYTF
TGTGCCAGCTCACCCCCGCGCAGGGACTATGGCTACACCTTC
>TRBJ2-5|-|-|TRBV5-4
CASSLIGGTGLLAGQETQYF
TGTGCCAGCAGCTTGATAGGTGGGACAGGGTTACTAGCGGGGCAAGAGACCCAGTACTTC
>TRBJ1-2|-|TRBD1|TRBV28
CASSPRTGGSAGYTF
TGTGCCAGCAGCCCTAGGACAGGGGGTTCGGCTGGCTACACCTTC
>TRBJ1-6|-|-|TRBV6-5
CASTTNGYAPLHF
TGTGCCAGCACCACGAATGGGTATGCACCCCTCCACTTT
>TRBJ1-2|-|-|TRBV30
CAWGPQHGYTF
TGTGCCTGGGGCCCTCAACATGGCTACACCTTC
>TRBJ2-2|-|-|TRBV28
CASNDPQGQNTGELFF
TGTGCCAGCAACGACCCACAGGGTCAGAACACCGGGGAGCTGTTTTTT
>TRBJ1-1|-|-|TRBV29-1
CSVDDRYTEAFF
TGCAGCGTTGACGATCGATACACTGAAGCTTTCTTT